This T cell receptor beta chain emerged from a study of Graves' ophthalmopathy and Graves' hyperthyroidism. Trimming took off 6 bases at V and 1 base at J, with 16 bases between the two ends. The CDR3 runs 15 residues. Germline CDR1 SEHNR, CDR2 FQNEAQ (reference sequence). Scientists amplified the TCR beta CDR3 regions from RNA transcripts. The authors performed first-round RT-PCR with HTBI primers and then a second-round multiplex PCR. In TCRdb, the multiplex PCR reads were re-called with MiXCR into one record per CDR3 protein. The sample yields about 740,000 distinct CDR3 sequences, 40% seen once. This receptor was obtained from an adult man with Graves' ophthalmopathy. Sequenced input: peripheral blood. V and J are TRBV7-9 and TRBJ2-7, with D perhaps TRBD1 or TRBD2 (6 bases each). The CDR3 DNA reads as TGTGCCAGCAGTCCAGAGGGGGGCGCTTCCTACGAGCAGTACTTC. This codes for CASSPEGGASYEQYF.